A single sample gave rise to the 23 T cell receptor beta chains below, sequenced in a study of T-cell reconstitution after alpha-beta-depleted transplantation in children. Unique molecular identifiers were incorporated during preparation of the TCRbeta library. TCRdb re-called the PCR reads through MiXCR, storing one row per CDR3 protein. The sample consists of some 120,000 distinct CDR3 sequences, under 30% of them appearing once. The specimen was PBMCs, mostly from graft donor cells, collected 180 days after TCRalphabeta/CD19-depleted stem cell transplant. The receptors derive from a male patient aged 2 to 10 who had a stem cell transplant for chronic granulomatous disease, so the T cells may come from the graft donor.

This chain links TRBV12-3 or TRBV12-4 with TRBJ2-7; tentatively, D is TRBD1 or TRBD2 (5 bases each). CDR3 length: 16 residues. With 0 bases removed from V and 0 bases from J, the gap between germline ends came to 12 bases. The chain's CDR3 is CASSLARVTGSYEQYF. CDR3 bases: TGTGCCAGCAGTTTAGCGCGGGTTACAGGCTCCTACGAGCAGTACTTC.

At least ten counts were recorded for this clonotype. The chain carries TRBV3-1 and TRBJ2-7; TRBD2 agrees at 7 bases. Per the germline V gene, CDR1 is LGHDT and CDR2 is YNNKEL (reference sequence). This CDR3 is built from 15 residues. V shed 5 bases, J shed 3 bases, and the junction held 10 bases outside the gene matches. As DNA, the CDR3 is TGTGCCAGCAGCACCCGAGCGGGGTTCCTCTACGAGCAGTACTTC. It encodes CASSTRAGFLYEQYF.

A few counts support this clonotype. The J gene is TRBJ2-3, the V gene TRBV5-1, with D possibly matching TRBD2 (6 bases). This CDR3 comprises 16 residues. Trimming took off 3 bases at V and 0 bases at J, with 14 bases between the two ends. Germline CDR1 reads SGHRS; CDR2 reads YFSETQ. In DNA, the CDR3 is TGCGCCAGCAGCTCTGGAGTAGCGGTGAGCACAGATACGCAGTATTTT. It translates to CASSSGVAVSTDTQYF.

V is TRBV12-3 or TRBV12-4 and J is TRBJ2-1, with TRBD2 matching 7 bases. The CDR3 runs 15 residues. V lost 2 bases, J lost 4 bases, and 5 bases stayed unmatched. CDR3 sequence reads: CASSLSGKRYNEQFF. Written as DNA, the CDR3 is TGTGCCAGCAGTTTAAGCGGGAAGAGGTACAATGAGCAGTTCTTC.

This clonotype came up many times. For the CDR3, the DNA is TGCAGCGTTGCCGGACAGGGCTTGGGGGAGCTGTTTTTT. Translating it yields CSVAGQGLGELFF. The chain combines TRBV29-1 with TRBJ2-2; 8 bases line up with TRBD1. This CDR3 contains 13 residues. Per germline, CDR1 SQVTM and CDR2 ANQGSEA. Trimming at V came to 4 bases and at J to 8 bases, leaving 6 bases not matched to a gene.

This clonotype appeared a few times. The gene calls are TRBV6-1 and TRBJ2-3, with D perhaps TRBD2 (6 bases). CDR1 and CDR2 (germline): MNHNS, SASEGT. The CDR3 loop spans 14 amino acids. The V gene lost 5 bases and the J gene lost 6 bases, with 15 bases spanning the gap. The CDR3 protein is CASSTIRDSDTQYF. DNA for the CDR3: TGTGCCAGCAGTACCATCCGGGACTCTGATACGCAGTATTTT.

This rearrangement joins TRBV9 to TRBJ2-4, with TRBD2 identical over 12 bases. This CDR3 has 15 residues. CDR1 is SGDLS, CDR2 YYNGEE, per germline. Trimming at V came to 5 bases and at J to 7 bases, leaving 7 bases not matched to a gene. The CDR3 here is CASSPSGGAENIQYF. In nucleotides, the CDR3 is TGTGCCAGCAGTCCTAGCGGGGGGGCGGAGAACATTCAGTACTTC.

V is TRBV7-2 and J is TRBJ2-5, with a tentative D call TRBD2 (6 bases). Trimming removed 4 bases from V and 1 base from J, with 10 bases in between. The CDR3 totals 14 residues. CDR1 is SGHTA, CDR2 FQGNSA, per germline. The CDR3 region is CASSSRDSQETQYF. CDR3 in DNA: TGTGCCAGCAGCTCCCGGGACTCCCAAGAGACCCAGTACTTC.

The chain employs TRBV14 and TRBJ2-5, with TRBD2 matching 9 bases. Germline CDR1 is SGHDN and CDR2 is FVKESK. The CDR3 totals 17 residues. Trimming took 1 base from V and 4 from J; bases not matched to a gene: 10. The CDR3 spells CASSQGLVAGERETQYF. Written as DNA, the CDR3 is TGTGCCAGCAGCCAAGGGTTGGTAGCGGGAGAGCGAGAGACCCAGTACTTC. The full variable domain, its missing parts supplied by reference TRBV14 and TRBJ2-5, is EAGVTQFPSHSVIEKGQTVTLRCDPISGHDNLYWYRRVMGKEIKFLLHFVKESKQDESGMPNNRFLAERTGGTYSTLKVQPAELEDSGVYFCASSQGLVAGERETQYFGPGTRLLVL.

This chain joins TRBV18 and TRBJ2-3, with no clear D. Trimming removed 3 bases at V and 11 bases at J, with 9 bases between. The CDR3 covers 11 residues. The germline gives CDR1 KGHSH, CDR2 LQKENI. CDR3 sequence reads: CASSPHVGQYF. In nucleotides, the CDR3 is TGTGCCAGCTCACCCCATGTGGGGCAGTATTTT.

This sequence joins TRBV5-1 and TRBJ2-1, with 13 positions matching TRBD2. With V trimmed by 6 bases and J by 7 bases, 4 bases remained unmatched. CDR1 and CDR2 from the germline V gene are SGHRS and YFSETQ. The CDR3 sequence is 14 residues long. The CDR3 spells CASMRTSGRNEQFF. The CDR3 DNA sequence: TGCGCCAGCATGAGGACTAGCGGGAGAAATGAGCAGTTCTTC.

In this sample, this clonotype turned up many times. The chain recombines TRBV5-1 with TRBJ1-3; D uncertain. CDR1 is SGHRS, CDR2 YFSETQ, per germline. This CDR3 comprises 13 residues. V lost 4 bases and J 5 bases, leaving 10 bases between the germline ends. The CDR3 loop reads CASSQSSRNTIYF. CDR3 nucleotide sequence: TGCGCCAGCAGCCAGTCCTCAAGAAACACCATATATTTT.

The rearrangement joins TRBV20-1 to TRBJ2-1; D is undetermined. Germline assignment: CDR1 DFQATT and CDR2 SNEGSKA (reference sequence). CDR3 size: 15 residues. V was shortened by 1 base and J by 0 bases, with 10 bases between the two germline ends. The CDR3, as DNA: TGCAGTGCTAGAGCATTGGAAGGCTCCTACAATGAGCAGTTCTTC. Amino acid sequence: CSARALEGSYNEQFF.

This chain connects TRBV15 to TRBJ1-5; TRBD1 is a possible D gene (5 bases). V shed 11 bases and J shed 4 bases, with 15 bases lying between them. Germline loops: CDR1 LNHNV, CDR2 YYDKDF (reference sequence). The CDR3 has 13 amino acids. The CDR3: CASARGRNQPQHF. Here the CDR3 DNA reads TGTGCCTCAGCGAGGGGTAGAAATCAGCCCCAGCATTTT.

This clonotype was counted at least ten times. The chain is built from TRBV29-1 and TRBJ2-1; weak D call: TRBD1 (6 bases). Per the germline V gene, CDR1 is SQVTM and CDR2 is ANQGSEA. The CDR3 sequence is 12 residues long. V lost 6 bases and J lost 4, with 10 bases in between. The CDR3 DNA reads as TGCAGCGTACAGGGAGCGTACAATGAGCAGTTCTTC. This codes for CSVQGAYNEQFF.

This clonotype was observed at least ten times. This chain uses TRBV20-1 with TRBJ2-1; 7 bases line up with TRBD1. CDR1 and CDR2 from the germline V gene are DFQATT and SNEGSKA (reference sequence). The CDR3 runs to 14 residues. Trimming at V came to 3 bases and at J to 4 bases, leaving 6 bases not matched to a gene. The CDR3 DNA reads TGCAGTGCTAGCCGAGGGGACAGATACAATGAGCAGTTCTTC. It yields the protein CSASRGDRYNEQFF.

This rearrangement joins TRBV20-1 to TRBJ2-4; TRBD2 agrees at 9 bases. The V gene end was trimmed by 0 bases and the J gene end by 9 bases; junction bases not matched to a gene: 9. Per germline, CDR1 DFQATT and CDR2 SNEGSKA (reference sequence). This CDR3 has 15 residues. CDR3 region: CSAREPAGGPGIQYF. In nucleotides, the CDR3 is TGCAGTGCTAGAGAACCGGCGGGGGGGCCGGGCATTCAGTACTTC.

The rearrangement links TRBV12-3 or TRBV12-4 to TRBJ1-1; 9 positions match TRBD1. The CDR3 covers 14 residues. The ends lost 5 bases at V and 5 bases at J; junction bases unmatched: 6. This chain's CDR3 is CASSPRDRVTEAFF. Written as DNA, the CDR3 is TGTGCCAGCAGTCCCCGGGACAGGGTGACTGAAGCTTTCTTT.

This clonotype has at least ten counts. The chain combines TRBV12-3 or TRBV12-4 with TRBJ1-6; D remains unclear. V lost 4 bases and J lost 6, with 13 bases in between. The length of the CDR3 is 15 residues. CDR3 sequence (DNA): TGTGCCAGCAGTTCCACGGTGGCCGGTAATTCACCCCTCCACTTT. This gives the protein CASSSTVAGNSPLHF.

The chain couples TRBV4-2 to TRBJ2-3; D is uncertain. The CDR3 runs to 15 residues. Germline CDR1 LGHNA, CDR2 YNFKEQ. Trimming took off 0 bases at V and 0 bases at J, with 7 bases between the two ends. CDR3 region: CASSQEKGSTDTQYF. Written as DNA, the CDR3 is TGTGCCAGCAGCCAAGAAAAGGGTAGCACAGATACGCAGTATTTT.

The chain employs TRBV12-3 or TRBV12-4 and TRBJ2-3; no reliable D call. This CDR3 region has 14 residues. V dropped 0 bases and J dropped 4 bases, with 8 bases sitting between them. The CDR3 sequence: CASSLAGNADTQYF. DNA of the CDR3: TGTGCCAGCAGTTTAGCGGGGAATGCAGATACGCAGTATTTT.

The chain has TRBV5-1 and TRBJ2-5, with a weak D call TRBD1 (5 bases). The CDR3 is 14 amino acids. CDR1 is SGHRS, CDR2 YFSETQ, per germline. V was cut by 1 base and J by 2 bases, with 9 bases left in between. In DNA, the CDR3 is TGCGCCAGCAGCTTGAAAGGGGCGCAAGAGACCCAGTACTTC. Amino acids: CASSLKGAQETQYF.

This clonotype was observed a few times. This rearrangement joins TRBV7-2 to TRBJ2-5, with TRBD2 identical over 8 bases. Per the germline V gene, CDR1 is SGHTA and CDR2 is FQGNSA. Trimming cost V 1 base and J 2 bases; bases outside gene matches: 9. The CDR3 spans 17 residues. This chain's CDR3 is CASSLGVVSGAQETQYF. For the CDR3, the DNA is TGTGCCAGCAGCTTAGGGGTGGTTAGCGGGGCTCAAGAGACCCAGTACTTC.